This is a list of T cell receptor beta chains from one sample in a study of T cell repertoires in cytomegalovirus infection. MiXCR, applied by TCRdb to the reads, yields one record per CDR3 protein. The sample consists of more than 140,000 distinct CDR3 sequences, 5% to 6.5% of them appearing once. Sample: PBMCs. These receptors originate from a human donor in good health (CMV status not recorded). Some clones in this sample may be carry-over from other donors' samples. The CDR3 runs from the conserved cysteine through the conserved F or W. D genes are given only for firm matches. Part of the rows lack a size; the others show once, few, many or a class for expanded clones.

v_gene	d_gene	j_gene	abundance	CDR3aa	CDR3nt
TRBV7-2	.	TRBJ1-6	many	CASSLRLANSPLHF	TGTGCCAGCAGCTTAAGACTAGCTAATTCACCCCTCCACTTT
TRBV7-9	TRBD1	TRBJ2-7	many	CASSWTGGSYEQYF	TGTGCCAGCAGCTGGACAGGGGGTTCCTACGAGCAGTACTTC
TRBV15	TRBD1	TRBJ1-6	many	CATSRDQDRASYF	TGTGCCACCAGCAGAGATCAAGACAGGGCCTCCTACTTT
TRBV7-2	TRBD1	TRBJ1-2	.	CASSSESVGGDTF	TGTGCCAGCAGCTCAGAGAGCGTAGGGGGCGACACCTTC
TRBV2	.	TRBJ1-4	.	CASSELSMGGEKLFF	TGTGCCAGCAGTGAACTCTCCATGGGGGGTGAAAAACTGTTTTTT
TRBV5-4	TRBD2	TRBJ2-1	few	CASTPQRGGSGEQFF	TGTGCCAGCACCCCACAGCGGGGGGGCTCTGGAGAGCAGTTCTTC
TRBV12-3/TRBV12-4	.	TRBJ1-1	many	CASIITGKAFF	TGTGCCAGCATCATAACAGGGAAAGCTTTCTTT
TRBV20-1	TRBD2	TRBJ2-7	many	CSAPPAASGGYEQYF	TGCAGTGCTCCACCCGCGGCTAGCGGGGGCTACGAGCAGTACTTC
TRBV28	.	TRBJ1-5	few	CASTDGGVSNQPQHF	TGTGCCAGCACCGACGGGGGAGTAAGCAATCAGCCCCAGCATTTT
TRBV19	.	TRBJ2-7	many	CASSGRDSVAYEQYF	TGTGCCAGTAGTGGCCGCGACAGTGTTGCCTACGAGCAGTACTTC
TRBV7-2	.	TRBJ1-2	many	CASTLEGYTF	TGTGCCAGCACCTTAGAGGGCTACACCTTC
TRBV14	.	TRBJ2-2	few	CASSGRENTGELFF	TGTGCCAGCAGCGGCAGGGAGAACACCGGGGAGCTGTTTTTT
TRBV23-1	TRBD1	TRBJ1-2	many	CASSQPTGVHGYTF	TGCGCCAGCAGTCAACCGACAGGGGTTCATGGCTACACCTTC
TRBV11-2	.	TRBJ2-6	many	CASSWGGRLSGANVLTF	TGTGCCAGCAGCTGGGGGGGCCGACTCTCTGGGGCCAACGTCCTGACTTTC
TRBV19	.	TRBJ1-1	few	CASSITITGTEAFF	TGTGCCAGTAGTATAACCATCACGGGCACTGAAGCTTTCTTT
TRBV28	.	TRBJ2-2	many	CASSKTDTGELFF	TGTGCCAGCAGCAAGACAGACACCGGGGAGCTGTTTTTT
TRBV12-3/TRBV12-4	.	TRBJ2-3	few	CASSPPRWVATSTDTQYF	TGTGCCAGCAGCCCTCCCCGATGGGTAGCCACTAGCACAGATACGCAGTATTTT
TRBV7-9	.	TRBJ2-5	many	CASSLDYETQYF	TGTGCCAGCAGCTTAGATTATGAGACCCAGTACTTC
TRBV28	.	TRBJ1-3	many	CASAGGLGNTIYF	TGTGCCAGCGCGGGGGGGCTCGGAAACACCATATATTTT
TRBV7-3	.	TRBJ2-5	many	CASSIGGYQETQYF	TGTGCCAGCAGCATAGGAGGGTACCAAGAGACCCAGTACTTC
TRBV6-5	.	TRBJ1-2	few	CASSYGRLDYGYTF	TGTGCCAGCAGTTACGGCAGACTGGACTATGGCTACACCTTC
TRBV12-3/TRBV12-4	TRBD1	TRBJ1-1	many	CASSQGAGWTEAFF	TGTGCCAGCAGCCAGGGGGCCGGTTGGACTGAAGCTTTCTTT
TRBV12-5	.	TRBJ1-1	.	CASGPLGLLNTEAFF	TGTGCTAGTGGCCCCTTAGGGCTCCTGAACACTGAAGCTTTCTTT
TRBV5-1	TRBD1	TRBJ2-3	many	CASSLETGAGADTQYF	TGCGCCAGCAGCTTGGAGACAGGGGCCGGAGCAGATACGCAGTATTTT
TRBV7-2	.	TRBJ2-5	many	CASSRDLGYIGTQYF	TGTGCCAGCAGCCGGGACCTTGGGTATATAGGGACCCAGTACTTC
TRBV6-2/TRBV6-3	.	TRBJ2-3	many	CASNQPGKRAITDTQYF	TGTGCCAGCAACCAACCGGGAAAGCGAGCAATCACAGATACGCAGTATTTT